This TCR beta chain was retrieved from a study of vaccination and CD4 T cells after COVID-19. Specified treatment: approximately 9-day PBMC culture with coronavirus spike peptide pools or control peptides (ViraFEST assay). Cultured CD4+ T cell DNA was sequenced using the Oncomine TCR Beta short-read assay. MiXCR, run by TCRdb on the PCR reads, gives a single entry per CDR3 protein. Among 20,000 to 25,000 distinct CDR3 sequences listed, 62% were seen once. About this clonotype itself: Its target is unknown.

CDR1 is SGHAT, CDR2 FQNNGV, per germline. This CDR3 comprises 13 residues. With 1 base removed from V and 4 bases from J, the gap between germline ends came to 7 bases. The receptor comes from a human donor who received a COVID-19 vaccine. The sample here was CD4+ T cells from blood, cultured in vitro, taken before SARS-CoV-2 vaccination. The chain is built from TRBV11-2 and TRBJ2-5; no clear D gene. The DNA of the CDR3 is TGTGCCAGCAGCTTAGGGTACCGAGAGACCCAGTACTTC. Translation gives CASSLGYRETQYF.